These 5 T cell receptor beta chains share one sample of origin, sequenced in a study of T cell repertoires in cytomegalovirus infection. TCRdb ran MiXCR on the reads and lists one entry per CDR3 protein. This table holds approximately 150,000 distinct CDR3 sequences, more than 15% found once. Sequencing was performed on CD8+ T cells from PBMCs. The receptors were gathered from a human donor in good health (CMV status not recorded). Some clones in this sample may be carry-over from other donors' samples.

The table lists this clonotype with a few counts. The rearrangement links TRBV7-2 to TRBJ2-7; unclear D gene. V gave up 5 bases and J gave up 5 bases, with 19 bases separating them. CDR1 and CDR2 (germline): SGHTA, FQGNSA. This CDR3 has 15 amino acids. The CDR3 loop is CASSPRLGTQHEQYF. DNA for the CDR3: TGTGCCAGCAGCCCCAGATTAGGAACCCAACACGAGCAGTACTTC.

This clonotype was observed a few times. The chain uses TRBV20-1 and TRBJ2-7; TRBD2 agrees at 8 bases. Per germline, CDR1 DFQATT and CDR2 SNEGSKA (reference sequence). Trimming took 5 bases from V and 0 from J; bases not matched to a gene: 3. The CDR3 has 13 amino acids. This CDR3 is CSALSGSSYEQYF. The DNA for the CDR3 is TGCAGTGCTCTGAGCGGGAGCTCCTACGAGCAGTACTTC.

This clonotype has just a few counts. The genes are TRBV7-9 and TRBJ1-2; D call uncertain. Germline V gene data show CDR1 as SEHNR and CDR2 as FQNEAQ (reference sequence). Deletions cut 5 bases from V and 0 bases from J, with 10 bases between. This CDR3 is built from 14 residues. DNA of the CDR3: TGTGCCAGCAGCACGGGAGGGTCTAACTATGGCTACACCTTC. This gives the protein CASSTGGSNYGYTF. The whole variable domain, remainder taken from reference TRBV7-9 and TRBJ1-2, is DTGVSQNPRHKITKRGQNVTFRCDPISEHNRLYWYRQTLGQGPEFLTYFQNEAQLEKSRLLSDRFSAERPKGSFSTLEIQRTEQGDSAMYLCASSTGGSNYGYTFGSGTRLTVV.

In its sample, this clonotype was seen a few times. This chain connects TRBV6-1 to TRBJ1-1, with TRBD1 identical over 8 bases. The CDR3 sequence is 16 residues long. Germline CDR1 and CDR2: MNHNS and SASEGT. V dropped 8 bases and J dropped 0; count of bases not matched to a gene: 11. This chain's CDR3 is CASLQGQGPMNTEAFF. Written as DNA, the CDR3 is TGTGCCAGCCTGCAAGGACAGGGCCCCATGAACACTGAAGCTTTCTTT.

V usage is TRBV24-1 and J usage is TRBJ2-1; D is undetermined. Trimming cost V 8 bases and J 8 bases, with 6 bases left between them. CDR3 length: 10 residues. From germline, CDR1 is KGHDR and CDR2 SFDVKD. CDR3 sequence: CATISYEQFF. In DNA form, the CDR3 reads TGTGCCACCATTTCCTATGAGCAGTTCTTC.